This T cell receptor beta chain originates from a study of blood T cell repertoires in COVID-19 (dated by TCRdb to the early 2020s). A note on the overall study: Samples from collaborators originated in the United States, Italy and Spain and spanned both the acute and convalescent phases of COVID-19. The prospective study material was composed of cDNA or gDNA derived from T cells, B-cell-depleted T cells, or PBMCs. Deeply sampled blood TCRbeta repertoires from subjects exposed to, actively infected with, or recovered from COVID-19 were included in the dataset. The repertoires were made available in a free public database intended to serve as a resource for research on the immune response to SARS-CoV-2. Samples came from the ongoing ImmuneRACE study (first 160 participants) plus 1,254 subjects from 6 global collaborators. The sample metadata nearly always contained a de-identified subject ID, COVID-19 status, age in years and sex. Where HLA class I and class II types were available, the types were taken from metadata supplied by the sample provider, not from assay-based typing. Summary of the overall study and its limitations: How much clinical and demographic metadata was included differed by source and by participant, and the metadata was provided uncurated.

Trimming at the junction amounts to 3 bases on V and 6 bases on J, and the germline ends lie 16 bases apart. The CDR3 sequence holds 14 residues, the cysteine and phenylalanine included. CDR3 DNA only is kept here, 42 bases in frame from base 1. CDR1 SGHTS and CDR2 YDEGEE are derived from the germline V gene. Enrolling through a virtual design, the prospective study's participants ranged in age from roughly 18 to 100 years and lived across about two dozen United States geographic areas. In the prospective study, cohorts were assigned on the basis of participant-reported clinical history obtained from a screening survey and a study questionnaire. Mobile phlebotomists in the prospective study collected whole blood, serum and a nasopharyngeal or oropharyngeal swab from every participant. Additional blood draws and questionnaires over an approximately 2-month period could optionally be provided by prospective study participants. Blood samples from the prospective study were shipped frozen or at room temperature prior to DNA extraction.

TCRbeta CDR3 regions were amplified from genomic DNA using the immunoSEQ Assay, a bias-controlled multiplex PCR. The study's processing was this. Within the assay, amplification of reference gene primers was used to estimate how many nucleated cells each sample contained. To quantify the absolute abundance of each unique TCRbeta CDR3 rearrangement, sequence reads were collapsed and filtered. For each sample, productive Simpson clonality was calculated as the square root of Simpson's diversity index across productive rearrangements. TCRdb retrieved this table from immuneACCESS and kept in-frame rearrangements only. Not all clones are present; in checked studies, unresolved V genes account for under half, and no reason is known for the remainder. Clone size and the V and J calls come from that table; the DNA yielded D and trimming. The sample data list about 190,000 clones, and around 86% of these were observed just once. The ten largest clonotypes hold 5% to 7% of the sample.

Note on this clone: It lacks a known antigen. Base qualities are not provided; no much larger clone lies one nucleotide away.

The sequencing input was PBMCs or T cells enriched from blood (not recorded which). The V and J segments used are TRBV5-8 and TRBJ2-7; the D segment could be TRBD2, given 5 matching bases. The source is a man in his forties or fifties with acute COVID-19. CDR3 sequence: CASSSSFSRGEQYF. The DNA sequence follows: TGTGCCAGCAGCTCGAGCTTCTCCCGGGGCGAGCAGTACTTC. The entire variable domain, with the stretches around the CDR3 drawn from the reference TRBV5-8 and TRBJ2-7 proteins, is EAGVTQSPTHLIKTRGQQATLRCSPISGHTSVYWYQQALGLGLQFLLWYDEGEERNRGNFPPRFSGRQFPNYSSELNVNALELEDSALYLCASSSSFSRGEQYFGPGTRLTVT.